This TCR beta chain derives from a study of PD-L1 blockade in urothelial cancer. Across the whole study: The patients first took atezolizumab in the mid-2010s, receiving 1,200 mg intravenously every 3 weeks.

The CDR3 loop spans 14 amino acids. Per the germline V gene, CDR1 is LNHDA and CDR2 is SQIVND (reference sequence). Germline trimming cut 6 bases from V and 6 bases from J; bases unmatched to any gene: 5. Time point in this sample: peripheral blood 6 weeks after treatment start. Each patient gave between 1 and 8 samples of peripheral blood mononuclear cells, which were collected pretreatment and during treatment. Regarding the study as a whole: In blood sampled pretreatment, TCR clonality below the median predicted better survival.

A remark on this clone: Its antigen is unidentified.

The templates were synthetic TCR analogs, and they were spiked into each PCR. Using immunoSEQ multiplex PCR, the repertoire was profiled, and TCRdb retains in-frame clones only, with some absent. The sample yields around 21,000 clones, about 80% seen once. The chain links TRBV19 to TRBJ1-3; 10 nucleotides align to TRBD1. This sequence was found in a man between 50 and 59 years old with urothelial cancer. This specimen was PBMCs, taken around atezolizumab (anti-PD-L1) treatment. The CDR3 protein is CASRPGQGTNTIYF. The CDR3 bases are TGTGCCAGTAGGCCGGGACAGGGGACAAACACCATATATTTT.